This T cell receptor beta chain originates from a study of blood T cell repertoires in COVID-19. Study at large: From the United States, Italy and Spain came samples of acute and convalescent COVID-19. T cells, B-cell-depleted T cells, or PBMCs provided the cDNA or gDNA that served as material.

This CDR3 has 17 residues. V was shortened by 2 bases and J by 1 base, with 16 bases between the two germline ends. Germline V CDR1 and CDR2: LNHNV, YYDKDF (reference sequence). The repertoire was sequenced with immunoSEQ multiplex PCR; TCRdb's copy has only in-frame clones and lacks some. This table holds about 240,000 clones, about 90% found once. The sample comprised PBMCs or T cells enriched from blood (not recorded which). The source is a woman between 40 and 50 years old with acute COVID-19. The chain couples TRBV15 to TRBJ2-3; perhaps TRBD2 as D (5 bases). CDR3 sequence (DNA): TGTGCCACCAGCAGACGAATAACTAGGCGAGGCACAGATACGCAGTATTTT. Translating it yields CATSRRITRRGTDTQYF.